This T cell receptor beta chain was profiled in a study of blood T cells in healthy people across ages. Sample-barcoded 5' priming and a J-beta primer mix drove a second PCR of roughly 6 to 12 cycles. TCRdb recomputed calls from the 5' RACE reads with MiXCR, one row per CDR3 protein. The table has 750,000 to 850,000 distinct CDR3 sequences, 20% to 30% seen once. The sample also formed part of further work on T cells of mothers and their children.

Sequenced: blood. The sequence was collected from a boy younger than 18 in good health.

The CDR3 loop reads CASEGQELLGANVLTF. The CDR3 bases are TGTGCCAGCGAGGGCCAGGAGCTTCTTGGGGCCAACGTCCTGACTTTC. The J gene is TRBJ2-6, the V gene TRBV6-1; possibly TRBD2 for D (5 bases). Trimming took off 8 bases at V and 3 bases at J, with 17 bases between the two ends. The CDR3 covers 16 residues. Germline assignment: CDR1 MNHNS and CDR2 SASEGT.